This TCR beta chain comes out of a study of TIL therapy for anti-PD-1-resistant metastatic lung cancer. Study in general: Tumors were harvested before any PD-1/PD-L1 blockade. Median patient age was almost 55, ranging 38-75 years. Whole-study findings and limits: Treatment-naive, never-smoker and oncogene-addicted patients were overrepresented in this highly selected cohort.

As for time point: pre-treatment sample, taken before nivolumab and TIL therapy. As concerns this clone: Its antigen is unknown.

The CDR3 is 14 residues long. The germline V and J ends were trimmed by 4 bases and 2 bases, with 10 bases remaining between them. Per the germline V gene, CDR1 is LGHNA and CDR2 is YSLEER. Sequencing used immunoSEQ v3. Each library reached some 2 million read pairs, or about 5-6.5 million at deep level. The repertoire was sequenced with immunoSEQ multiplex PCR; TCRdb's copy has only in-frame clones and lacks some. Among about 45,000 clones listed, roughly 85% were seen once. This chain uses TRBV4-3 with TRBJ2-3, with a tentative D call TRBD2 (6 bases). The specimen was blood, collected at baseline. The sequence came from a man in his 70s with non-small cell lung cancer. In DNA form, the CDR3 reads TGCGCCAGCAGCCTCGAGCGGGCCACAGATACGCAGTATTTT. This gives the protein CASSLERATDTQYF.